The sequence of this TCR beta chain was determined in a study of regulatory T cells in long-lasting Graves disease (dated by TCRdb to the early 2020s). For the study in its entirety: To count as having persistent Graves' disease, a patient had to have received antithyroid drug treatment for over 5 years with TSH receptor autoantibodies remaining persistently positive. Persistent Graves' disease patients were compared with newly diagnosed Graves' disease patients by peripheral blood TCR sequencing and RNA sequencing. The study was conducted in China and was registered as a clinical trial. TCR sequencing covered about 13 persistent and some 20 newly diagnosed Graves' disease patients, 33 samples in total. Antithyroid drugs had been taken for about 10.3 years on average by persistent Graves' disease patients in the clinical cohort.

Reading the label with the study, this specimen's time point is: persistent/refractory GD, antithyroid drugs over 5 years with positive TRAb. For both TCR sequencing and RNA sequencing, RNA was extracted from PBMCs in TRIzol. Graves' disease was diagnosed according to American Thyroid Association guidelines. Patients for the study were recruited at an endocrinology department in Xi'an, China. From each patient, about 8.9 milliliters of peripheral blood was collected into an EDTA anticoagulant tube. PBMCs were isolated by Ficoll Paque Plus density gradient separation without further T cell sorting. RNA quality was checked with an Agilent 2100 Bioanalyzer and agarose gel, and concentration with a NanoDrop 2000. Libraries were prepared through multiplex PCR. TCRdb shows the sequencer as Illumina HiSeq 4000. To build TCR beta libraries, CDR3 regions were amplified by Arm-PCR using iRepertoire HTBI primers. Gel purification was performed on PCR products prior to sequencing. Per the original workflow: Gene usage analysis of CDR3 amino acid clonotypes relied on the approximately 68 TRBV and 15 or so TRBJ segments identified across samples. COPE and FqMerger were used to merge filtered high-quality paired reads into contigs. BLAST was used to align contigs to IMGT TRBV, TRBD and TRBJ reference genes, and CDR3 was defined according to IMGT. Any clonotype with a frequency above 0.1% was counted as a highly expanded clone. Shannon entropy was used to measure repertoire diversity, and the Gini coefficient was used to measure V-J evenness. Clonotypes shared by more than one individual were considered public. TCRdb handled the public reads itself, with Q25 trimming in fastp and clone calling in MiXCR, and kept productive beta chains. Merged by CDR3 protein, the rows form single entries marked with the most common genes and DNA. The V and J calls reflect TCRdb's pipeline rather than the authors' work. Counted in this sample were around 460,000 distinct CDR3 sequences; roughly 22% of them appeared once. The ten largest make up approximately 14% of the sample.

Broad study findings and their caveats: More public clonotypes were shared among persistent patients (roughly 3,000) than among newly diagnosed patients (over 900). Lower TCR Shannon entropy and fewer highly expanded clones were observed in persistent Graves' disease patients than in newly diagnosed patients, which suggested clonal expansion. Preferential use of TRBV28, TRBJ1-2 and TRBJ2-5 was observed in persistent disease, whereas TRBV20-1 and TRBJ2-1 were favored in newly diagnosed disease. As a limitation, the authors acknowledged that the small sample size may reduce accuracy. Peripheral blood alone was examined, since thyroid tissue, which constituted the primary lesion, could not be accessed. Sequencing and analysis were restricted to the TCR beta chain.

The CDR3 contains 16 residues, cysteine and phenylalanine counted. The only DNA kept is the CDR3, 48 bases in frame from the first base. Deletion took 3 bases off V and 0 bases off J, with a span of 15 bases between the germline ends. Via the germline V gene (reference sequence), CDR1 is DFQATT and CDR2 SNEGSKA. This clonotype has just a few counts. Its antigen remains unidentified. Base-call qualities are not available, and no considerably larger clone is one nucleotide away. Recombination joined TRBV20-1 with TRBJ2-4; TRBD1 might be the D gene, on 6 matching bases. The receptor comes from a female donor with Graves disease. The source material was peripheral blood mononuclear cells (PBMCs), sampled when the disease was refractory, from a patient treated with antithyroid drugs. The CDR3 reads CSASLRDILAKNIQYF. The DNA is as follows: TGCAGTGCTAGTCTCCGGGACATATTAGCCAAAAACATTCAGTACTTC.